Given below is one T cell receptor (beta chain) in context. The target antigen is unknown. Libraries were prepared by immunoSEQ multiplex PCR; TCRdb keeps only in-frame clonotypes and omits some of them. The data show tens of thousands of clones, 86% seen once. V lost 4 bases to trimming and J lost 0 bases, with 10 bases between them. The CDR3 length is 14 residues. Germline CDR1 is SGDLS and CDR2 is YYNGEE. The entry originates in a study of T cell responses to AZD1222 COVID-19 vaccine. Study-wide points: Clonal diversity may have been underestimated in mostly white British donors.

The TCR comes from an adult who received the AZD1222 COVID-19 vaccine. V gene TRBV9 combines with J gene TRBJ1-1; unclear D gene. The sequenced sample was peripheral blood, obtained 28 days after the second AZD1222 dose. CDR3 DNA sequence: TGTGCCAGCAGCCCTGGGATTATGAACACTGAAGCTTTCTTT. It yields the protein CASSPGIMNTEAFF.